The source of this T cell receptor beta chain is a study of blood T cell repertoires in COVID-19. V lost 4 bases to trimming and J lost 3 bases; unmatched junction nucleotides: 5. This CDR3 is built from 16 residues. Per germline, CDR1 MDHEN and CDR2 SYDVKM. Profiled with immunoSEQ multiplex PCR; TCRdb holds only in-frame clones, not every one. The data hold some 41,000 clones, with around 87% observed a single time. The chain carries TRBV28 and TRBJ2-5; 13 positions match TRBD2. The sequence came from a woman of 80 years or more with active COVID-19. The sample comprised peripheral blood. The DNA of the CDR3 is TGTGCCAGCAGTTCCGGACTAGCGGGGGTCAAAGAGACCCAGTACTTC. It is translated as CASSSGLAGVKETQYF.